This T cell receptor (beta chain) was sequenced for a study of metastatic and nonmetastatic thyroid tumors (TCRdb year 2020). With respect to the entire study: Repertoires were compared across peripheral blood and tumor or nodule tissue samples from malignant and benign thyroid patients. What the research found in general, with its limitations: TCR beta diversity was reported as significantly higher in malignant tumors than in benign nodules, in both blood and tumor samples.

From its cysteine to its valine, the CDR3 spans 14 amino acids. The DNA shown is the 42-base CDR3, in frame from base 1. From the germline V gene, CDR1 is SGHRS and CDR2 is YFSETQ. This clone was seen only once. This receptor's antigen is unknown. Per-base quality was not reported, and no clone a single base away is much larger than it. Resting on one read, the evidence is weak. None of the patients had been given any treatment before thyroid surgery. Using T-cell receptor beta sequencing, the study looked back at clinical samples from patients collected from the early 2010s to the late 2010s. Preparation of the library involved PCR. TCRdb names Illumina HiSeq 4000 as the instrument used. The TCR beta-chain CDR3 region of each patient was profiled by high-throughput sequencing. In the source study's methods: The researchers built a classifier to tell apart papillary thyroid cancer patients with distant metastasis, based on CDR3 differences among clinicopathological groups. The Shannon index was used to measure repertoire diversity, and the Morisita-Horn index was used to measure how similar tumor and blood repertoires were. The public reads were reanalyzed by TCRdb: fastp trimming at Q25, MiXCR alignment, in-frame beta chains only. The V and J calls and clone size come from TCRdb's table, not from the authors' own analysis. The sample has approximately 69,000 clones on record, 14% of them singletons. The top ten clonotypes cover over 6% of the sample.

Sequences were obtained from blood. The sequence joins TRBV5-1 to TRBJ2-7; no D segment can be confidently identified. This receptor was taken from a male donor with papillary thyroid cancer or a benign thyroid nodule (not recorded which). Some clones in this sample may be carry-over from other donors' samples. At the DNA level, the sequence is TGCGCCAGCAGCTTTAGTAGCTGGGCCTACGATCAGTACGTC. It encodes CASSFSSWAYDQYV.